This T cell receptor (beta chain) was sequenced during a study of cytomegalovirus exposure and HLA in healthy donors. PCR used 60 Vbeta primers and 13 Jbeta primers. Some clones are missing from TCRdb's copy, which holds only in-frame ones; the method was immunoSEQ multiplex PCR. This sample has 150,000 to 250,000 clones, with 70% to 80% found just once. With 0 bases clipped from V and 5 bases from J, the junction kept 2 bases outside the gene matches. Germline V gene sequence: CDR1 SGHTA, CDR2 FQGNSA. This CDR3 contains 14 residues. In its sample, this clone was seen once. The sequenced sample was PBMCs. This receptor was obtained from a girl under 18 in good health and CMV-seropositive. The rearrangement uses TRBV7-2 and TRBJ2-3, with 7 bases matching TRBD2. In DNA form, the CDR3 reads TGTGCCAGCAGCTTAGCGGGGGGGATAGATACGCAGTATTTT. As protein: CASSLAGGIDTQYF.